This TCR beta chain was recorded in a study of immune heterogeneity within non-small cell lung tumors. Across the study: Of the tumors, 4 were squamous cell, 10 non-squamous, and 1 not otherwise specified.

On this clonotype: Antigen specificity is unknown. A single base separates this from a much larger clone, so it may be a read error.

Germline V gene data show CDR1 as MNHNY and CDR2 as SVGAGI (reference sequence). V trimming: 0 bases; J trimming: 10 bases; junction bases outside the gene matches: 11. This CDR3 contains 16 residues. Study-level points and caveats: Largely different high-frequency T-cell receptor beta clonotypes were found between individual patients. Identical dominant CDR3 beta clonotypes were found recurring across a patient's tumor sites, along with site-unique high-frequency clones.

TCR beta CDR3 was amplified by multiplex PCR, first round 10 to 11 cycles, 32 V and 13 J primers. TCRdb used MiXCR to reprocess the multiplex PCR reads, holding one entry per CDR3 protein. This table holds about 9,600 distinct CDR3 sequences, less than 30% found once. Genomic DNA from bulk tumor acted as the template, and roughly 0.55 ug was loaded per sample. Widely spaced biopsies, several per primary tumor, were obtained at surgery. Newly diagnosed with untreated non-small cell lung cancer, the patients underwent curative surgery. The sample was lung tumor tissue. The chain couples TRBV6-6 to TRBJ2-1, with TRBD2 matching over 8 bases. This sequence was found in a woman in her forties or fifties with non-small cell lung cancer. The CDR3 DNA is TGTGCCAGCAGTTACTCCCGGGTAGCGGGATCGGGAGAGCAGTTCTTC. It specifies CASSYSRVAGSGEQFF.